The rows below give T cell receptor beta chains drawn from one sample of a study of cytotoxic CD8 clonotypes in ibrutinib-treated CLL. Repertoires were generated with immunoSEQ multiplex PCR, while TCRdb's copy carries only in-frame clones and drops some. The table records approximately 100,000 clones, 60% to 80% of them present only once. Sample: PBMCs, taken after 12 months of ibrutinib treatment. The receptors originated from a human donor with chronic lymphocytic leukemia. Both conserved end residues are part of each CDR3.

j_call v_call cdr3_aa
TRBJ2-2 TRBV19 CASSIKSSTGELFF
TRBJ1-1 TRBV5-5 CASSQGNTEAFF
TRBJ1-1 TRBV2 CASSGGSFEAFF
TRBJ2-7 TRBV7-2 CASSLTGGAGLSEQYF
TRBJ2-3 TRBV30 CAWSGIAGGKGDTQYF
TRBJ1-2 TRBV15 CATSFPGQSYGYTF
TRBJ1-1 TRBV30 CACQVLNTEAFF
TRBJ2-7 TRBV5-4 CASSPDLSSYEQYF
TRBJ2-6 TRBV29-1 CSVFGPDSSGANVLTF
TRBJ2-7 TRBV18 CASSPTPGQGSSYEQYF
TRBJ2-5 TRBV27 CASSTLGTETQYF
TRBJ1-1 TRBV5-4 CASSPAGVNTEAFF
TRBJ2-2 TRBV27 CASRPQTSTGELFF
TRBJ2-7 TRBV9 CASSVAEVSSYEQYF
TRBJ1-2 TRBV18 CASSSDRVSYGYTF
TRBJ2-7 TRBV30 CAWNTGQSSYEQYF
TRBJ1-1 TRBV7-2 CASRTSVGGDTEAFF
TRBJ2-7 TRBV19 CASSSSMDQSYEQYF
TRBJ1-2 TRBV4-2 CASSLTGNYGYTF
TRBJ1-1 TRBV6-6 CATRGTNTEAFF
TRBJ2-3 TRBV5-1 CASSTRGLAGGLTDTQYF
TRBJ2-2 TRBV2 CASNKLAGRTGELFF
TRBJ2-1 TRBV6-1 CASSEAWQGDEQFF
TRBJ2-3 TRBV20-1 CAPFDDTQYF
TRBJ2-3 TRBV29-1 CSGCPSTDTQYF
TRBJ2-7 TRBV25-1 CASSESGGSNSYEQYF
TRBJ2-7 TRBV5-8 CASSSLHEQYF
TRBJ2-1 TRBV5-1 CASSPLDSSGEQFF
TRBJ2-7 TRBV4-1 CASSLSHGGSYEQYF
TRBJ2-5 TRBV4-2 CASSQGGETQYF
TRBJ2-5 TRBV2 CASRDADWSTQYF
TRBJ2-7 TRBV29-1 CSVGGNIPSYEQYF
TRBJ2-1 TRBV7-2 CASSLALGGGQDEQFF
TRBJ1-1 TRBV10-2 CASRKQTRDTEAFF
TRBJ1-4 TRBV30 CAWKDQGAANEKLFF
TRBJ1-4 TRBV25-1 CASSGRVNEKLFF
TRBJ2-5 TRBV19 CASTLGGGGQETQYF
TRBJ1-5 TRBV2 CASSSDRNNQPQHF
TRBJ2-1 TRBV6-1 CASSARPEQFF
TRBJ2-6 TRBV30 CAWGTGEPNVLTF
TRBJ2-2 TRBV11-3 CASSSTPASGGLTGELFF
TRBJ2-1 TRBV19 CASSAGTGGNEQFF
TRBJ2-3 TRBV18 CASSPPAVGTDTQYF
TRBJ1-1 TRBV7-9 CASSWEKGLNTEAFF
TRBJ1-3 TRBV30 CAWSSSGRITGNTIYF
TRBJ1-1 TRBV27 CASSLYSGTEAFF
TRBJ2-1 TRBV7-2 CASGTYNEQFF
TRBJ2-1 TRBV19 CASSPSQGSYNEQFF
TRBJ1-1 TRBV15 CATREAGPNTEAFF
TRBJ2-1 TRBV12-5 CASGLYRGSDEQFF
TRBJ2-7 TRBV19 CASSEPGGHEQYF
TRBJ2-5 TRBV5-1 CASRSPGTQETQYF